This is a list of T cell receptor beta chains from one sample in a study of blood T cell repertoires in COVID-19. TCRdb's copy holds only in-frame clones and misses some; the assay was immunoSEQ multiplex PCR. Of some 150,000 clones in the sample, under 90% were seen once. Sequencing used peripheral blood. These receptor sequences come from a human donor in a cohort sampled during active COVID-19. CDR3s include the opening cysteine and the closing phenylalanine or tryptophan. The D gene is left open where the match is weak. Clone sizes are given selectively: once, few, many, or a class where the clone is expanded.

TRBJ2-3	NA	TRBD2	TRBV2	TGTGCCAGCAGTCCTCGGACTAGCGGGGGGGATACGCAGTATTTT	CASSPRTSGGDTQYF
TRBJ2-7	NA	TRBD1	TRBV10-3	TGTGCCATCGCCGGACAGGGGCCCTCCTACGAGCAGTACTTC	CAIAGQGPSYEQYF
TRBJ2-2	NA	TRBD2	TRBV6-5	TGTGCCGCCACTCCTCGCGGGGGGGCCACCGGGGAGCTGTTTTTT	CAATPRGGATGELFF
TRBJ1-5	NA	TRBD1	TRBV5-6	TGTGCCAGCAGCTTGCGCGACAGGGCTCTGAGCAATCAGCCCCAGCATTTT	CASSLRDRALSNQPQHF
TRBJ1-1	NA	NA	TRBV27	TGTGCCACCAAAAAAACAGGAGAGGTAGGGAACACTGAAGCTTTCTTT	CATKKTGEVGNTEAFF
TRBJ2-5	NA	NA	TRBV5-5	TGTGCCAGCAGCTTGGTGACAGTCCAAGAGACCCAGTACTTC	CASSLVTVQETQYF
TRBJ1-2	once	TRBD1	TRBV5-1	TGCGCCAGCAGCTTGGTACAGGGGAACTATGGCTACACCTTC	CASSLVQGNYGYTF
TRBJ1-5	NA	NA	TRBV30	TGTGCCTGGGGGGCGACAGCTAGGAATCAGCCCCAGCATTTT	CAWGATARNQPQHF
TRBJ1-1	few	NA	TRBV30	TGTGCCTGGAGTAGGAGCAAGAACACTGAAGCTTTCTTT	CAWSRSKNTEAFF
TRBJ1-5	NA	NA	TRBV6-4	TGTGCCAGCAGACAGGGGCCCCAGCATTTT	CASRQGPQHF
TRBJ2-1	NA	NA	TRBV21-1	TGTGCCAGCAGTATACCGGTGGGACAAAATTACTCCTACAATGAGCAGTTCTTC	CASSIPVGQNYSYNEQFF
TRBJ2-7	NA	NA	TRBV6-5	TGTGCCAGCAGTTACTCGAGACAGAACTACGAGCAGTACTTC	CASSYSRQNYEQYF
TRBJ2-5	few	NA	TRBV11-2	TGTGCCAGCAGCTTTACAGGGACGGGGGAGACCCAGTACTTC	CASSFTGTGETQYF
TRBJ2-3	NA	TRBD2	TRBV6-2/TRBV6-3	TGTGCCAGCAGTCGGGGGGGCGCGACTACGCAGTATTTT	CASSRGGATTQYF
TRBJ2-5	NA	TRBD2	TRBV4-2	TGTGCCAGCAGCCAAGATGAGGCGGTAGCGGGGTGGGAGACCCAGTACTTC	CASSQDEAVAGWETQYF
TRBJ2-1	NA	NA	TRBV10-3	TGTGCCATCAGCACCGGGGAGGCTGAGCAGTTCTTC	CAISTGEAEQFF
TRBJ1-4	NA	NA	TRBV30	TGCATCGGCAGGGGCCTTGCAACTAATGAAAAACTGTTTTTT	CIGRGLATNEKLFF
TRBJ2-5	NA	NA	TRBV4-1	TGCGCCAGCAGCCAAGAGAACAGGGCAGGGACCCAGTACTTC	CASSQENRAGTQYF
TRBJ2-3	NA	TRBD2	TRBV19	TGTGCCAGTAGTATCCGACTAGCGGGGACCACAGATACGCAGTATTTT	CASSIRLAGTTDTQYF
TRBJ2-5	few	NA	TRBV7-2	TGTGCCAGCACCCCTGGGACTGCCACCATGCTCCAGTACTTC	CASTPGTATMLQYF
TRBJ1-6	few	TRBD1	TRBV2	TGTGCCAGCAGCCTCCAGGGGGCCCACTATAATTCACCCCTCCACTTT	CASSLQGAHYNSPLHF
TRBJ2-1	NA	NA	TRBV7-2	TGTGCCAGCAGCTTAGCGCTAGGGGGTTCGGCATTCGGCAATGAGCAGTTCTTC	CASSLALGGSAFGNEQFF
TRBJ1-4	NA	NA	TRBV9	TGTGCCAGCAGCGTAGGAGGATCAACTAATGAAAAACTGTTTTTT	CASSVGGSTNEKLFF
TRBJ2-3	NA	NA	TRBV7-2	TGTGCCAGCAGCACACGTGGGGGGGCCAGGGGGCATAAGGCAGATACGCAGTATTTT	CASSTRGGARGHKADTQYF
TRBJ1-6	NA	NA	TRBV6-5	TGTGCCAGCAGACGGAGGGGTTCACCCCTCCACTTT	CASRRRGSPLHF
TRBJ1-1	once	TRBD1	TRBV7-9	TGTGCCAGCAGCTTTTCTGGACAGGGGAACACTGAAGCTTTCTTT	CASSFSGQGNTEAFF
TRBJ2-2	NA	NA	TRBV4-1	TGCGCCAGCAGCCAAGGAGAACTGGGGGGGCTGAACACCGGGGAGCTGTTTTTT	CASSQGELGGLNTGELFF
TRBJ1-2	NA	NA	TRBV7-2	TGTGCCAGCAGCACGTCGGACTATGGCTACACCTTC	CASSTSDYGYTF
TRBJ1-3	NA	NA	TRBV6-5	TGTGCCAGCGACGAAGGACAGTTAAGAAACACCATATATTTT	CASDEGQLRNTIYF
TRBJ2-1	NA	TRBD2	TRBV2	TGTGCCAGCAGTGCGTCCGGGACTAGCTTCAATGAGCAGTTCTTC	CASSASGTSFNEQFF
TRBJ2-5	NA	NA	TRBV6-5	TGTGCCAGCAGTTACTCTAGGGTAGCGGAGACCCAGTACTTC	CASSYSRVAETQYF
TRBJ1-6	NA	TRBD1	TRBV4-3	TGCGCCAGCAGCCAATTACAGGGGGCGTCTCGCTCACCCCTCCACTTT	CASSQLQGASRSPLHF
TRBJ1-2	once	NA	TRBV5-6	TGTGCCAGCACCCTCATGGAGTCCTATGGCTACACCTTC	CASTLMESYGYTF
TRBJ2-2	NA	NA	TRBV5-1	TGCGCCAGCAGCTGGGGAGTGGGGGAGCTGTTTTTT	CASSWGVGELFF
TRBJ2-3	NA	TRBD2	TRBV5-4	TGTGCCAGCAGCTTCTCGAGCGGGGGCACAGATACGCAGTATTTT	CASSFSSGGTDTQYF
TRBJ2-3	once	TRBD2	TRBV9	TGTGCCAGCAGCGTAGGACTAGCGGGGACACTTATCACAGATACGCAGTATTTT	CASSVGLAGTLITDTQYF
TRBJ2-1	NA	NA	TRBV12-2	TGTGCAAGTCGCTTAAAAGGGACTAGCGGGGGAAGGAGCTCCTACAATGAGCAGTTCTTC	CASRLKGTSGGRSSYNEQFF
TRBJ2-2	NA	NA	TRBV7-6	TGTGCCAGCAGCTCCAACACGATCAACGGGATCACCGGGGAGCTGTTTTTT	CASSSNTINGITGELFF
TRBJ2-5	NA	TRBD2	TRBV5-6	TGTGCCAGCAGCCCCGGGACTAGGGCGGAGACCCAGTACTTC	CASSPGTRAETQYF